This is a list of T cell receptor beta chains from one sample in a study of blood T cell repertoires in COVID-19. Data came from immunoSEQ multiplex PCR; TCRdb stores just in-frame clones and leaves some out. The table records 120,000 or so clones, 81% of them present only once. The sample consisted of peripheral blood. Receptors were obtained from a man younger than 40 with COVID-19, enrolled during active disease. CDR3s include the opening cysteine and the closing phenylalanine or tryptophan. A D gene is named only where the DNA matches it firmly. Not all rows give a size; the values are once, few, many and, for expanded clones, a class.

abundance	j_gene	v_gene	d_gene	CDR3aa	CDR3nt
.	TRBJ1-1	TRBV30	TRBD1	CAQEGQGNTEAFF	TGTGCCCAAGAAGGACAGGGGAACACTGAAGCTTTCTTT
.	TRBJ2-7	TRBV5-1	.	CASSLGAGEGYEQYF	TGCGCCAGCAGCTTGGGGGCAGGGGAGGGATACGAGCAGTACTTC
.	TRBJ1-3	TRBV28	.	CASTPRVYGNTIYF	TGTGCCAGCACCCCCAGGGTTTATGGAAACACCATATATTTT
.	TRBJ2-1	TRBV19	.	CASSIDPTRLAGPYNEQFF	TGTGCCAGTAGTATAGACCCCACTCGTCTAGCAGGCCCTTACAATGAGCAGTTCTTC
few	TRBJ2-5	TRBV6-1	TRBD2	CASSELAGGPETQYF	TGTGCCAGCAGTGAACTAGCGGGAGGGCCAGAGACCCAGTACTTC
.	TRBJ1-4	TRBV4-1	.	CASSQAGGANEKLFF	TGCGCCAGCAGCCAAGCAGGCGGGGCTAATGAAAAACTGTTTTTT
.	TRBJ2-1	TRBV2	.	CASSEGGYSYNEQFF	TGTGCCAGCAGTGAAGGCGGATACTCCTACAATGAGCAGTTCTTC
.	TRBJ1-4	TRBV2	.	CASSITGRADSSGEKLFF	TGTGCCAGCAGTATAACAGGACGCGCGGATTCCTCGGGTGAAAAACTGTTTTTT
.	TRBJ2-2	TRBV4-1	TRBD2	CASSQDRSMAGANTGELFF	TGCGCCAGCAGCCAAGACAGGTCTATGGCGGGAGCGAACACCGGGGAGCTGTTTTTT
once	TRBJ2-1	TRBV27	TRBD1	CASSLYLGTASYNEQFF	TGTGCCAGCAGTTTATATCTGGGGACAGCATCCTACAATGAGCAGTTCTTC
.	TRBJ1-6	TRBV28	TRBD1	CASSLRQGDSPLHF	TGTGCCAGCAGTTTAAGACAGGGAGATTCACCCCTCCACTTT
.	TRBJ1-1	TRBV19	.	CASSIIERYTEAFF	TGTGCCAGTAGTATAATTGAGCGGTACACTGAAGCTTTCTTT
.	TRBJ2-3	TRBV30	.	CAWSVGGTDTQYF	TGTGCCTGGAGTGTAGGAGGCACAGATACGCAGTATTTT
.	TRBJ2-6	TRBV7-9	.	CASSSPDRSLSSGANVLTF	TGTGCCAGCAGCTCTCCGGACAGATCCTTAAGCTCTGGGGCCAACGTCCTGACTTTC
.	TRBJ1-3	TRBV15	.	CATSRDFTGGNTIYF	TGTGCCACCAGCAGAGATTTCACGGGGGGCAACACCATATATTTT
.	TRBJ1-6	TRBV30	.	CAWSVNYNSPLHF	TGTGCCTGGAGTGTTAACTATAATTCACCCCTCCACTTT
few	TRBJ2-6	TRBV19	.	CASSPNAGANVLTF	TGTGCCAGTAGTCCTAATGCTGGGGCCAACGTCCTGACTTTC
.	TRBJ2-3	TRBV6-5	.	CASRSLRGTDTQYF	TGTGCCAGCAGGTCCCTCCGGGGCACAGATACGCAGTATTTT
.	TRBJ1-1	TRBV5-1	TRBD1	CASSWTGDTEAFF	TGCGCCAGCAGCTGGACAGGGGACACTGAAGCTTTCTTT
.	TRBJ2-3	TRBV4-3	.	CASSQGRNTDTQYF	TGCGCCAGCAGCCAAGGCAGGAACACAGATACGCAGTATTTT
.	TRBJ1-5	TRBV28	.	CASGTPGTSSQPQHF	TGTGCCAGCGGAACCCCCGGGACTTCCTCCCAGCCCCAGCATTTT
.	TRBJ2-7	TRBV13	TRBD2	CASSLGLAGAVNF	TGTGCCAGCAGCTTAGGGCTAGCGGGAGCAGTGAACTTC
.	TRBJ2-1	TRBV18	TRBD1	CASSPGGQAIYNEQFF	TGTGCCAGCTCACCCGGTGGACAGGCCATCTACAATGAGCAGTTCTTC
.	TRBJ1-6	TRBV3-1/TRBV3-2	.	CASSQAAGQNSPLHF	TGTGCCAGCAGCCAAGCGGCAGGGCAGAATTCACCCCTCCACTTT
.	TRBJ1-2	TRBV19	.	CASKRTANYGYTF	TGTGCCAGTAAACGGACAGCCAACTATGGCTACACCTTC
.	TRBJ2-2	TRBV4-2	.	CATAEETTNTGELFF	TGTGCCACCGCAGAGGAGACTACGAACACCGGGGAGCTGTTTTTT